The 5 T cell receptor beta chains presented below share a single source sample, sequenced in a study of cytomegalovirus exposure and HLA in healthy donors. The study ran its PCR with 60 Vbeta and 13 Jbeta primers. Data came from immunoSEQ multiplex PCR; TCRdb stores just in-frame clones and leaves some out. The sample gives 130,000 or so clones, more than 75% of which show up once; 1.8% is in the top ten. Source material: PBMCs. Receptor source: a man between 35 and 55 years old in good health and CMV-seronegative.

V gene TRBV7-8 combines with J gene TRBJ2-3; TRBD2 matches 15 bases. Germline CDR1 is SGHVS and CDR2 is FQNEAQ. There are 19 residues in the CDR3. The trim removed 3 bases at V and 4 bases at J, leaving 11 bases unmatched. The CDR3 loop is CASSFHSGTSGGFPDTQYF. The CDR3 bases are TGTGCCAGCAGCTTCCACTCGGGGACTAGCGGGGGGTTCCCAGATACGCAGTATTTT. The full variable domain, rest sourced from reference TRBV7-8 and TRBJ2-3, is GAGVSQSPRYKVAKRGQDVALRCDPISGHVSLFWYQQALGQGPEFLTYFQNEAQLDKSGLPSDRFFAERPEGSVSTLKIQRTQQEDSAVYLCASSFHSGTSGGFPDTQYFGPGTRLTVL.

The chain employs TRBV2 and TRBJ2-7; 8 nucleotides match TRBD1. Germline CDR1 reads SNHLY; CDR2 reads FYNNEI. The CDR3 is 14 amino acids. V dropped 7 bases and J dropped 6; count of bases not matched to a gene: 11. CDR3 coding DNA: TGTGCCAGCAACCCGGATTGGACAGGGTCCGAGCAGTACTTC. Amino acid sequence: CASNPDWTGSEQYF.

J is TRBJ2-7 and V is TRBV5-6, with no clear D. The CDR3 is 15 residues long. Germline loops: CDR1 SGHDT, CDR2 YYEEEE. Trimming stripped 3 bases from V and 5 bases from J, with 18 bases between. The DNA for the CDR3 is TGTGCCAGCAGCTACCTGGGCAGTTCAGCCAACGAGCAGTACTTC. It is translated as CASSYLGSSANEQYF.

V gene TRBV6-6 combines with J gene TRBJ2-1; D gene uncertain. The V end lost 2 bases, the J end lost 4 bases, and 9 bases lay between the germline ends. CDR1 and CDR2 (germline): MNHNY, SVGAGI (reference sequence). CDR3 length: 14 residues. CDR3 DNA: TGTGCCAGCAGTTACGAGGCGGAGTACAATGAGCAGTTCTTC. Amino acid sequence: CASSYEAEYNEQFF.

The chain recombines TRBV2 with TRBJ2-7; no firm D call. This CDR3 spans 18 amino acids. Trimming stripped 1 base from V and 3 bases from J, with 22 bases between. Germline assignment: CDR1 SNHLY and CDR2 FYNNEI. The CDR3 DNA sequence: TGTGCCAGCAGTGAAGTTCCAACCTTTGACAAATATCACTACGAGCAGTACTTC. Encoded protein: CASSEVPTFDKYHYEQYF.